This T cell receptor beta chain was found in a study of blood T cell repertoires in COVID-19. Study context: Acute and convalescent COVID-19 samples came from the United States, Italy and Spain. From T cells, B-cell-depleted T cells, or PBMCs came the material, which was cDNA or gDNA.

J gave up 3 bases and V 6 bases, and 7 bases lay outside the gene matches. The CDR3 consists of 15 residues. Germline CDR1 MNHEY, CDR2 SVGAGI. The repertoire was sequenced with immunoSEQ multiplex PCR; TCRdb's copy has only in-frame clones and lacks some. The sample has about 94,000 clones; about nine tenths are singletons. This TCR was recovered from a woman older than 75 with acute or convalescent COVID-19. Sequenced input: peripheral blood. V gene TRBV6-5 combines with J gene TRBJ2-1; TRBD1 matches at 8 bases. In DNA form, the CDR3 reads TGTGCCAGCAGCCCAGGGGGCAGAAACTACAATGAGCAGTTCTTC. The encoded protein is CASSPGGRNYNEQFF.